A selection of T cell receptor beta chains follows, all from one sample in a study of CD8+CD57+ T cells in acquired aplastic anemia. A single record per CDR3 protein comes from TCRdb applying MiXCR to the reads. The sample records under 350,000 distinct CDR3 sequences, around 60% being singletons. Material: sorted CD4+, CD8+, or CD8+CD57+ T cells (not recorded which) from PBMCs. Every receptor here comes from a human donor with severe aplastic anemia or a healthy control (not recorded which). The CDR3 runs from the conserved cysteine through the conserved F or W. D genes are given only for firm matches. Expanded clones are given a class, and other clones once, few, many or no size at all.

>TRBV11-3|many|TRBJ2-7|NA
TGTGCCAGCAGCTCGGGACAACCACCCTACGAGCAGTACTTC
CASSSGQPPYEQYF
>TRBV24-1|NA|TRBJ1-5|NA
TGTGCCAGCACCGTTGGACTCGGCGAGAAACAGCCCCAGCATTTT
CASTVGLGEKQPQHF
>TRBV9|many|TRBJ2-1|TRBD2
TGTGCCAGCAGCGTCGAAAGCGGGGGGACCTACAATGAGCAGTTCTTC
CASSVESGGTYNEQFF
>TRBV5-1|once|TRBJ2-7|TRBD1
TGCGCCAGCAGCTTGGCCGGGGGGACAGGGGGCACTTACGAGCAGTACTTC
CASSLAGGTGGTYEQYF
>TRBV29-1|few|TRBJ1-1|NA
TGCAGCGTTGAAACGGGGTTCGGCAAGAAAGCTTTCTTT
CSVETGFGKKAFF
>TRBV9|NA|TRBJ2-3|NA
TGTGCCAGCAGCCCTCGATTGGGGAGCACAGATACGCAGTATTTT
CASSPRLGSTDTQYF
>TRBV15|NA|TRBJ2-7|NA
TGTGCCACCTGCAGAGATTGGCTTTACGAGCAGTACTTC
CATCRDWLYEQYF
>TRBV24-1|NA|TRBJ2-1|NA
TGTGCCACCAGACCAGACGGGACCGCCTACAATGAGCAGTTCTTC
CATRPDGTAYNEQFF
>TRBV2|NA|TRBJ1-6|NA
TGTGCCAGCACGGGGGGGAGCTCCTATAATTCACCCCTCCACTTT
CASTGGSSYNSPLHF
>TRBV7-6|many|TRBJ1-1|NA
TGTGCCAGCAGCGCAGGCCTTACGAACACTGAAGCTTTCTTT
CASSAGLTNTEAFF
>TRBV7-2|NA|TRBJ1-2|NA
TGTGCCAGCAGCTTAGCTTTGGTCTATGGCTACACCTTC
CASSLALVYGYTF
>TRBV7-9|NA|TRBJ2-2|TRBD1
TGTGCCAGCAGCCTCACCTACCGACAGGGGACGAACACCGGGGAGCTGTTTTTT
CASSLTYRQGTNTGELFF
>TRBV15|NA|TRBJ2-5|NA
TGTGCCACCAGCCTATTCGTGCAGACCCAGTACTTC
CATSLFVQTQYF
>TRBV7-9|NA|TRBJ2-1|TRBD2
TGTGCCAGCTCGACTAGCGGGGGAAACAATGAGCAGTTCTTC
CASSTSGGNNEQFF
>TRBV7-2|NA|TRBJ2-5|TRBD2
TGTGCCAGCAGATCGGGGCTAGCGGGGGAAGGAGAGACCCAGTACTTC
CASRSGLAGEGETQYF
>TRBV7-9|few|TRBJ2-7|NA
TGTGCCAGCAGCTTAGCGTTGGGGGACGAGCAGTACTTC
CASSLALGDEQYF
>TRBV2|NA|TRBJ1-2|NA
TGTGCCAGCGGTCGATCAGGTTCCCTTGGCTACACCTTC
CASGRSGSLGYTF
>TRBV5-8|many|TRBJ1-1|TRBD1
TGTGCCAGCAGCTTGGGTGGACAGGGATACACTGAAGCTTTCTTT
CASSLGGQGYTEAFF
>TRBV19|NA|TRBJ1-2|TRBD1
TGTGCCAGTAGTAGAAGGACAGGGGCTAACTATGGCTACACCTTC
CASSRRTGANYGYTF
>TRBV20-1|many|TRBJ1-4|TRBD1
TGCAGTGCTGTAGGACAGGCAACTAATGAAAAACTGTTTTTT
CSAVGQATNEKLFF
>TRBV6-5|NA|TRBJ2-7|TRBD2
TGTGCCAGCAGGGTCCGTAGCGGGAGGACGTACGAGCAGTACTTC
CASRVRSGRTYEQYF
>TRBV20-1|NA|TRBJ2-7|TRBD1
TGCAGTGCTAGAGAGACAGGGGGACCACATTACTACGAGCAGTACTTC
CSARETGGPHYYEQYF
>TRBV2|few|TRBJ2-7|TRBD1
TGTGCCAGCAGAGAAACCGGGACAGGGTTCTACGAGCAGTACTTC
CASRETGTGFYEQYF
>TRBV6-1|NA|TRBJ1-2|TRBD1
TGTGCCAGCAGTCCTGAAGACAGGGAGAGTGGCTACACCTTC
CASSPEDRESGYTF
>TRBV15|NA|TRBJ1-2|TRBD1
TGTGCCACCAGCAGAACAAAGGAAGCAGGGGGAAAAGGCTACACCTTC
CATSRTKEAGGKGYTF
>TRBV15|NA|TRBJ2-7|NA
TGTGCCACCAGCAGACTGGCAGGGTACGAGCAGTACTTC
CATSRLAGYEQYF
>TRBV5-5|once|TRBJ1-3|NA
TGCGCCAGCAGCACCGACAGAACAGGAAACACCATATATTTT
CASSTDRTGNTIYF
>TRBV20-1|NA|TRBJ2-5|NA
TGCAGTGCTACACGGACTGTTGGGGAGACCCAGTACTTC
CSATRTVGETQYF
>TRBV2|NA|TRBJ2-3|NA
TGTGCCAGCAGTTCGGACGGGTTACGCACAGATACGCAGTATTTT
CASSSDGLRTDTQYF
>TRBV2|NA|TRBJ1-5|TRBD1
TGTGCCAGCTGCAGGGGGCTTGAAGTTCAGCCCCAGCATTTT
CASCRGLEVQPQHF